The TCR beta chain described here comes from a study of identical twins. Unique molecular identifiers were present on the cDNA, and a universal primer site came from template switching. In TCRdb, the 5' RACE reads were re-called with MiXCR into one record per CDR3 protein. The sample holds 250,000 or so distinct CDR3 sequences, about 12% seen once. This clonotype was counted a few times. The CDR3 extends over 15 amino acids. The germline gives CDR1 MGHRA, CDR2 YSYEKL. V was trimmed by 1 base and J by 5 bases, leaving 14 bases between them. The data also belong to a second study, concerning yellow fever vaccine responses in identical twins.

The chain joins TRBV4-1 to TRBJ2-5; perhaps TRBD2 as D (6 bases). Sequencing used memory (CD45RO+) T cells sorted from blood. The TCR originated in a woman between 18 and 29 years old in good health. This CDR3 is CASSQAEGRLETQYF. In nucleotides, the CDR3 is TGCGCCAGCAGCCAAGCGGAGGGCCGTTTGGAGACCCAGTACTTC.